Following are 16 T cell receptor beta chains from one sample sequenced in a study of T cell responses to AZD1222 COVID-19 vaccine. Assay: immunoSEQ multiplex PCR; the TCRdb copy retains only in-frame clones and omits some. The data hold some 280,000 clones, with almost 95% observed a single time. The starting material was peripheral blood, obtained 28 days after the second AZD1222 dose. These receptors all come from an adult who received the AZD1222 COVID-19 vaccine.

The chain is built from TRBV19 and TRBJ1-2, with D possibly matching TRBD1 (6 bases). The CDR3 has 13 residues. The germline CDR1 and CDR2 sequences are LNHDA and SQIVND (reference sequence). V was trimmed by 3 bases and J by 6 bases, leaving 11 bases between them. CDR3 DNA: TGTGCCAGTAGTATTACAGGGCCTAATGGCTACACCTTC. Its translation: CASSITGPNGYTF.

V and J are TRBV7-8 and TRBJ2-7; D gene uncertain. Looked up from germline, CDR1 is SGHVS and CDR2 is FQNEAQ. V lost 1 base and J lost 3, with 7 bases in between. The CDR3 has 13 residues. The CDR3, as DNA: TGTGCCAGCAGCTTAGAGGCCATCTACGAGCAGTACTTC. Its translation: CASSLEAIYEQYF.

The chain has TRBV15 and TRBJ1-3; tentative D call: TRBD1 (6 bases). This CDR3 has 19 amino acids. Germline loops: CDR1 LNHNV, CDR2 YYDKDF (reference sequence). V shed 4 bases and J shed 0 bases, with 22 bases lying between them. CDR3 sequence reads: CATSKDGIRQGSSGNTIYF. As DNA, the CDR3 is TGTGCCACCAGCAAGGATGGGATACGTCAGGGGAGCTCTGGAAACACCATATATTTT. The variable domain in full, with the rest retrieved from reference TRBV15 and TRBJ1-3, is DAMVIQNPRYQVTQFGKPVTLSCSQTLNHNVMYWYQQKSSQAPKLLFHYYDKDFNNEADTPDNFQSRRPNTSFCFLDIRSPGLGDTAMYLCATSKDGIRQGSSGNTIYFGEGSWLTVV.

The V gene is TRBV10-3, the J gene TRBJ2-7; 9 nucleotides align to TRBD1. CDR1 and CDR2 (germline): ENHRY, SYGVKD. V trimming: 2 bases; J trimming: 7 bases; junction bases outside the gene matches: 12. The CDR3 sequence is 16 residues long. CDR3: CAISESSRDREGEQYF. As DNA, the CDR3 is TGTGCCATCAGTGAGAGCAGCCGGGACAGGGAGGGAGAGCAGTACTTC.

The J gene is TRBJ2-1, the V gene TRBV11-2; possibly TRBD2 for D (7 bases). The CDR3 covers 16 residues. V dropped 4 bases and J dropped 4 bases, with 17 bases sitting between them. Germline CDR1 reads SGHAT; CDR2 reads FQNNGV. The CDR3 nucleotides read TGTGCCAGCAGCTCCCCTCGTGGGGGGGCTTACAATGAGCAGTTCTTC. Its protein is CASSSPRGGAYNEQFF.

This chain uses TRBV10-3 with TRBJ2-5; no firm D call. The CDR3 extends over 13 amino acids. The germline CDR1 and CDR2 sequences are ENHRY and SYGVKD. V was cut by 0 bases and J by 4 bases, with 6 bases left in between. Written as DNA, the CDR3 is TGTGCCATCAGTGAGTCCCCCGGAGAGACCCAGTACTTC. Translation: CAISESPGETQYF.

The J gene is TRBJ2-2, the V gene TRBV7-2; the D gene is possibly TRBD2 (5 bases). From germline, CDR1 is SGHTA and CDR2 FQGNSA. The V end was cut by 3 bases, the J end by 4 bases, with 12 bases between. The CDR3 covers 15 residues. CDR3 in DNA: TGTGCCAGCAGCTTTTACGGGGTGGGCACCGGGGAGCTGTTTTTT. It yields the protein CASSFYGVGTGELFF.

The chain joins TRBV15 to TRBJ2-7; D is unresolved. Germline loops: CDR1 LNHNV, CDR2 YYDKDF (reference sequence). This CDR3 has 14 amino acids. Trimming cost V 5 bases and J 2 bases, with 13 bases left between them. The chain's CDR3 is CATSSRASPYEQYF. The CDR3 coding sequence is TGTGCCACCAGCTCCCGGGCCTCGCCCTACGAGCAGTACTTC.

The chain carries TRBV11-1 and TRBJ1-6; 9 bases map to TRBD1. The CDR3 is made up of 16 amino acids. Germline V lookup: CDR1 SGHAT, CDR2 FQDESV (reference sequence). Losses at the gene ends were 3 bases for V and 0 bases for J; bases not matched to a gene: 0. The CDR3: CASSLTGGSYNSPLHF. The CDR3 bases are TGTGCCAGCAGCTTGACAGGGGGCTCCTATAATTCACCCCTCCACTTT.

The chain recombines TRBV18 with TRBJ2-2; 8 bases line up with TRBD1. Germline V CDR1 and CDR2: KGHSH, LQKENI. V dropped 4 bases and J dropped 6; count of bases not matched to a gene: 7. CDR3 length: 15 amino acids. This CDR3 is CASSQSRDRPGELFF. Here the CDR3 DNA reads TGTGCCAGCTCACAGTCCCGGGACAGGCCCGGGGAGCTGTTTTTT. Supplemented by reference TRBV18 and TRBJ2-2, the full variable domain reads NAGVMQNPRHLVRRRGQEARLRCSPMKGHSHVYWYRQLPEEGLKFMVYLQKENIIDESGMPKERFSAEFPKEGPSILRIQQVVRGDSAAYFCASSQSRDRPGELFFGEGSRLTVL.

The gene calls are TRBV29-1 and TRBJ1-4; 7 positions agree with TRBD1. CDR1 SQVTM and CDR2 ANQGSEA come from the germline V gene. J gave up 6 bases and V 7 bases, and 8 bases lay outside the gene matches. The CDR3 consists of 13 residues. The CDR3 DNA follows: TGCAGCGCAAGGGACAGCGGGCATGAAAAACTGTTTTTT. This translates into CSARDSGHEKLFF.

The chain carries TRBV28 and TRBJ1-2; TRBD1 is a possible D gene (5 bases). Trimming removed 2 bases at V and 8 bases at J, with 9 bases between. Germline lookup yields CDR1 MDHEN and CDR2 SYDVKM. The CDR3 is made up of 12 amino acids. CDR3: CASSLGGKGYTF. CDR3 nucleotide sequence: TGTGCCAGCAGTTTAGGGGGGAAGGGCTACACCTTC.

The sample holds a few counts of this clone. The CDR3 DNA follows: TGTGCCAGCAGTGACTCGAGAATTACAGGTTTCTATGGCTACACCTTC. Amino acid sequence: CASSDSRITGFYGYTF. The gene calls are TRBV6-4 and TRBJ1-2, with D possibly being TRBD1 (5 bases). CDR1 and CDR2 (germline): MRHNA, SNTAGT. CDR3 length: 16 amino acids. Trimming removed 0 bases at V and 4 bases at J, with 15 bases between.

In this sample, this clone turned up once. The V and J genes are TRBV11-2 and TRBJ2-1; perhaps TRBD1 as D (5 bases). V was shortened by 0 bases and J by 9 bases, with 9 bases between the two germline ends. This CDR3 spans 13 amino acids. CDR1 and CDR2 from the germline V gene are SGHAT and FQNNGV. CDR3 nucleotide sequence: TGTGCCAGCAGCTTAGATTGGGGCTCTGAGCAGTTCTTC. Its protein product is CASSLDWGSEQFF. Full variable domain (rest looked up from reference TRBV11-2 and TRBJ2-1): EAGVAQSPRYKIIEKRQSVAFWCNPISGHATLYWYQQILGQGPKLLIQFQNNGVVDDSQLPKDRFSAERLKGVDSTLKIQPAKLEDSAVYLCASSLDWGSEQFFGPGTRLTVL.

The chain links TRBV21-1 to TRBJ1-1; no DNA check was done on the table's D call, TRBD1. TRBV21-1 is recorded as a pseudogene. This CDR3 contains 19 residues. The CDR3 DNA sequence: TGTGCCAGCAGCAACCTTTTGATCGGGACAGGGGGCTTTAACACTGAAGCTTTCTTT. The encoded protein is CASSNLLIGTGGFNTEAFF.

The chain couples TRBV2 to TRBJ2-7; D is uncertain. Germline V lookup: CDR1 SNHLY, CDR2 FYNNEI. The CDR3 sequence is 13 residues long. V was cut by 6 bases and J by 0 bases, with 9 bases left in between. CDR3 sequence (DNA): TGTGCCAGCAGGTTGGGCAGCTCCTACGAGCAGTACTTC. Translating gives CASRLGSSYEQYF. The full variable domain, in which reference TRBV2 and TRBJ2-7 provide the parts outside the CDR3, is EPEVTQTPSHQVTQMGQEVILRCVPISNHLYFYWYRQILGQKVEFLVSFYNNEISEKSEIFDDQFSVERPDGSNFTLKIRSTKLEDSAMYFCASRLGSSYEQYFGPGTRLTVT.